Listed below are T cell receptor beta chains from one sample, sequenced in a study of cytomegalovirus exposure and HLA in healthy donors. Method: immunoSEQ multiplex PCR; TCRdb's copy keeps in-frame clones and lacks some. The sample has under 200,000 clones; roughly 13% are singletons. Material: PBMCs. Source of these receptors: a man in his forties or fifties in good health and CMV-seropositive. Both conserved end residues are part of each CDR3. The D gene is left open where the match is weak. Clone size is shown for a subset of rows, as once, few, many or a class of expanded clone.

j_gene: TRBJ2-2
v_gene: TRBV11-3
d_gene: NA
abundance: few
CDR3aa: CASSLAPVGRLTGELFF
CDR3nt: TGTGCCAGCAGCTTAGCCCCGGTGGGGCGACTCACCGGGGAGCTGTTTTTT

j_gene: TRBJ2-5
v_gene: TRBV7-7
d_gene: NA
abundance: few
CDR3aa: CASSIKDGGETQYF
CDR3nt: TGTGCTAGCAGCATTAAGGACGGGGGAGAGACCCAGTACTTC

j_gene: TRBJ1-2
v_gene: TRBV5-1
d_gene: NA
abundance: NA
CDR3aa: CASRTSEGGYGYTF
CDR3nt: TGCGCCAGCAGGACCTCCGAAGGGGGCTATGGCTACACCTTC

j_gene: TRBJ2-7
v_gene: TRBV10-3
d_gene: TRBD1
abundance: few
CDR3aa: CAISAAGQGAYEQYF
CDR3nt: TGTGCCATCAGTGCAGCTGGACAGGGGGCCTACGAGCAGTACTTC

j_gene: TRBJ1-1
v_gene: TRBV14
d_gene: NA
abundance: few
CDR3aa: CASSQDGVLPNTEAFF
CDR3nt: TGTGCCAGCAGCCAAGATGGAGTACTCCCGAACACTGAAGCTTTCTTT

j_gene: TRBJ1-2
v_gene: TRBV28
d_gene: TRBD1
abundance: NA
CDR3aa: CASSPGTANYGYTF
CDR3nt: TGTGCCAGCAGCCCCGGGACAGCTAACTATGGCTACACCTTC

j_gene: TRBJ2-3
v_gene: TRBV28
d_gene: NA
abundance: few
CDR3aa: CASSWDFRQYF
CDR3nt: TGTGCCAGCAGCTGGGACTTTCGTCAGTATTTT

j_gene: TRBJ2-7
v_gene: TRBV19
d_gene: TRBD2
abundance: few
CDR3aa: CASSSPGLSGEQYF
CDR3nt: TGTGCCAGTAGTAGCCCGGGACTATCTGGCGAGCAGTACTTC

j_gene: TRBJ2-5
v_gene: TRBV2
d_gene: TRBD2
abundance: few
CDR3aa: CASRVSGGAETQYF
CDR3nt: TGTGCCAGCAGGGTTAGCGGGGGGGCAGAGACCCAGTACTTC

j_gene: TRBJ2-2
v_gene: TRBV4-1
d_gene: NA
abundance: NA
CDR3aa: CASTPNTGELFF
CDR3nt: TGCGCCAGTACTCCGAACACCGGGGAGCTGTTTTTT

j_gene: TRBJ1-1
v_gene: TRBV6-5
d_gene: NA
abundance: few
CDR3aa: CASRRGQVDTEAFF
CDR3nt: TGTGCCAGCAGGCGGGGGCAGGTGGACACTGAAGCTTTCTTT

j_gene: TRBJ2-4
v_gene: TRBV7-3
d_gene: TRBD1
abundance: NA
CDR3aa: CASSFSRTGIQYF
CDR3nt: TGTGCCAGCAGCTTCTCCCGGACAGGCATTCAGTACTTC

j_gene: TRBJ2-3
v_gene: TRBV20-1
d_gene: NA
abundance: few
CDR3aa: CSVGEDTQYF
CDR3nt: TGCAGTGTCGGAGAAGATACGCAGTATTTT

j_gene: TRBJ1-6
v_gene: TRBV11-3
d_gene: TRBD1
abundance: NA
CDR3aa: CASSSHERTGGSSPLHF
CDR3nt: TGTGCCAGCAGCTCCCACGAACGGACAGGGGGCAGTTCACCCCTCCACTTT

j_gene: TRBJ2-2
v_gene: TRBV25-1
d_gene: TRBD1
abundance: few
CDR3aa: CASSGPGTGDTGGLFF
CDR3nt: TGTGCCAGCAGTGGACCCGGGACAGGGGACACCGGGGGGCTGTTTTTT

j_gene: TRBJ1-1
v_gene: TRBV5-6
d_gene: NA
abundance: NA
CDR3aa: CASSLYNTEAFF
CDR3nt: TGTGCCAGCAGCTTGTATAACACTGAAGCTTTCTTT

j_gene: TRBJ1-1
v_gene: TRBV7-2
d_gene: NA
abundance: NA
CDR3aa: CASSLRPPTTEAFF
CDR3nt: TGTGCCAGCAGCTTACGTCCGCCTACTACTGAAGCTTTCTTT

j_gene: TRBJ1-5
v_gene: TRBV30
d_gene: NA
abundance: few
CDR3aa: CAWSVSLDQPQHF
CDR3nt: TGTGCCTGGAGTGTTTCGTTAGATCAGCCCCAGCATTTT

j_gene: TRBJ1-2
v_gene: TRBV5-4
d_gene: TRBD1
abundance: NA
CDR3aa: CASSRDRVNYGYTF
CDR3nt: TGTGCCAGCAGCCGGGACAGGGTAAACTATGGCTACACCTTC

j_gene: TRBJ1-4
v_gene: TRBV30
d_gene: NA
abundance: NA
CDR3aa: CACTLSEGDEKLFF
CDR3nt: TGTGCCTGCACGCTTTCCGAGGGTGATGAAAAACTGTTTTTT

j_gene: TRBJ2-5
v_gene: TRBV7-2
d_gene: NA
abundance: NA
CDR3aa: CASSLMSGLEETQYF
CDR3nt: TGTGCCAGCAGCTTAATGAGCGGGCTAGAGGAGACCCAGTACTTC

j_gene: TRBJ2-4
v_gene: TRBV6-6
d_gene: TRBD1
abundance: NA
CDR3aa: CASSIDRVAKNIQYF
CDR3nt: TGTGCCAGCAGTATTGACAGGGTGGCCAAAAACATTCAGTACTTC

j_gene: TRBJ1-3
v_gene: TRBV6-5
d_gene: TRBD1
abundance: NA
CDR3aa: CASRIGGSGNTIYF
CDR3nt: TGTGCCAGCAGAATAGGGGGCTCCGGAAACACCATATATTTT

j_gene: TRBJ1-3
v_gene: TRBV7-9
d_gene: TRBD1
abundance: NA
CDR3aa: CASSSYRGVGNTIYF
CDR3nt: TGTGCCAGCAGCTCATACAGGGGGGTCGGAAACACCATATATTTT

j_gene: TRBJ2-7
v_gene: TRBV9
d_gene: TRBD1
abundance: NA
CDR3aa: CASSPHIGTGVYEQYF
CDR3nt: TGTGCCAGCAGCCCACATATAGGGACAGGGGTGTACGAGCAGTACTTC

j_gene: TRBJ2-3
v_gene: TRBV28
d_gene: TRBD2
abundance: NA
CDR3aa: CASSSRKGLAGAGSFDTQYF
CDR3nt: TGTGCCAGCAGTTCCAGAAAGGGACTAGCGGGGGCCGGAAGTTTCGATACGCAGTATTTT

j_gene: TRBJ1-1
v_gene: TRBV10-3
d_gene: NA
abundance: many
CDR3aa: CAISESGQKIKTEAFF
CDR3nt: TGTGCCATCAGTGAGTCAGGACAGAAAATTAAGACTGAAGCTTTCTTT

j_gene: TRBJ2-7
v_gene: TRBV7-9
d_gene: NA
abundance: few
CDR3aa: CASSLPTGYEQYF
CDR3nt: TGTGCCAGCAGCTTACCAACAGGTTACGAGCAGTACTTC

j_gene: TRBJ2-7
v_gene: TRBV30
d_gene: NA
abundance: NA
CDR3aa: CAWRGFTGHNDEQYF
CDR3nt: TGTGCCTGGAGGGGATTCACAGGGCATAATGACGAGCAGTACTTC

j_gene: TRBJ2-3
v_gene: TRBV19
d_gene: NA
abundance: few
CDR3aa: CASSTYAWPQYF
CDR3nt: TGTGCCAGTAGTACATACGCATGGCCCCAGTATTTT

j_gene: TRBJ1-6
v_gene: TRBV4-3
d_gene: NA
abundance: few
CDR3aa: CASSQEGGSNSPLHF
CDR3nt: TGCGCCAGCAGCCAAGAAGGGGGAAGCAATTCACCCCTCCACTTT

j_gene: TRBJ2-2
v_gene: TRBV5-1
d_gene: TRBD2
abundance: few
CDR3aa: CASSGGGTNTGELFF
CDR3nt: TGCGCCAGCAGTGGCGGGGGTACGAACACCGGGGAGCTGTTTTTT

j_gene: TRBJ1-5
v_gene: TRBV28
d_gene: NA
abundance: NA
CDR3aa: CASSSGQVFNQPQHF
CDR3nt: TGTGCCAGCAGTTCGGGACAAGTTTTTAATCAGCCCCAGCATTTT

j_gene: TRBJ2-5
v_gene: TRBV10-3
d_gene: TRBD2
abundance: few
CDR3aa: CAISASSGGKETQYF
CDR3nt: TGTGCCATCAGTGCGTCTAGCGGGGGGAAGGAGACCCAGTACTTC

j_gene: TRBJ2-2
v_gene: TRBV7-6
d_gene: NA
abundance: few
CDR3aa: CASSLDGPLNTGELFF
CDR3nt: TGTGCCAGCAGCTTAGATGGGCCCCTGAACACCGGGGAGCTGTTTTTT

j_gene: TRBJ1-1
v_gene: TRBV5-4
d_gene: TRBD1
abundance: NA
CDR3aa: CASSLDGTAMNTEAFF
CDR3nt: TGTGCCAGCAGCTTGGACGGGACAGCTATGAACACTGAAGCTTTCTTT

j_gene: TRBJ2-7
v_gene: TRBV5-1
d_gene: TRBD1
abundance: NA
CDR3aa: CASSLGTGVGDEQYF
CDR3nt: TGCGCCAGCAGCTTGGGGACAGGTGTAGGGGACGAGCAGTACTTC

j_gene: TRBJ2-4
v_gene: TRBV4-2
d_gene: TRBD2
abundance: few
CDR3aa: CASSQDLTSGGALAKNIQYF
CDR3nt: TGTGCCAGCAGCCAAGATCTGACTAGCGGGGGGGCCCTAGCCAAAAACATTCAGTACTTC

j_gene: TRBJ2-3
v_gene: TRBV6-1
d_gene: NA
abundance: NA
CDR3aa: CASTIHSTDTQYF
CDR3nt: TGTGCCAGCACCATACATAGCACAGATACGCAGTATTTT

j_gene: TRBJ2-5
v_gene: TRBV30
d_gene: NA
abundance: NA
CDR3aa: CAWLHRQETQYF
CDR3nt: TGTGCCTGGTTACACCGCCAAGAGACCCAGTACTTC

j_gene: TRBJ1-2
v_gene: TRBV11-2
d_gene: TRBD1
abundance: NA
CDR3aa: CASSKTQGPRGYYGYTF
CDR3nt: TGTGCCAGCAGCAAAACCCAGGGACCCAGGGGGTATTATGGCTACACCTTC

j_gene: TRBJ2-7
v_gene: TRBV7-2
d_gene: NA
abundance: NA
CDR3aa: CASSLALMNLYEQYF
CDR3nt: TGTGCCAGCAGCTTAGCACTAATGAACCTCTACGAGCAGTACTTC

j_gene: TRBJ2-1
v_gene: TRBV10-2
d_gene: TRBD1
abundance: few
CDR3aa: CASSGTGIYYNEQFF
CDR3nt: TGCGCCAGCAGTGGGACAGGGATTTACTACAATGAGCAGTTCTTC

j_gene: TRBJ2-7
v_gene: TRBV30
d_gene: NA
abundance: few
CDR3aa: CAWSGTLSYEQYF
CDR3nt: TGTGCCTGGAGTGGAACCCTCTCCTACGAGCAGTACTTC

j_gene: TRBJ2-3
v_gene: TRBV10-3
d_gene: NA
abundance: NA
CDR3aa: CAIREGPITSFTDTQYF
CDR3nt: TGTGCCATCCGCGAGGGTCCCATAACCTCGTTCACAGATACGCAGTATTTT

j_gene: TRBJ1-2
v_gene: TRBV19
d_gene: TRBD1
abundance: NA
CDR3aa: CASSIQGAEGYTF
CDR3nt: TGTGCCAGTAGTATACAGGGGGCGGAAGGCTACACCTTC

j_gene: TRBJ2-3
v_gene: TRBV10-1
d_gene: TRBD2
abundance: NA
CDR3aa: CASLAGGTDTQYF
CDR3nt: TGCGCCAGTCTAGCGGGGGGCACAGATACGCAGTATTTT

j_gene: TRBJ2-7
v_gene: TRBV14
d_gene: NA
abundance: once
CDR3aa: CASSASAQGYEQYF
CDR3nt: TGTGCCAGCAGCGCCTCGGCACAGGGTTACGAGCAGTACTTC

j_gene: TRBJ2-5
v_gene: TRBV11-2
d_gene: NA
abundance: few
CDR3aa: CASSLDPVVETQYF
CDR3nt: TGTGCCAGCAGCTTAGACCCAGTCGTAGAGACCCAGTACTTC

j_gene: TRBJ2-7
v_gene: TRBV28
d_gene: TRBD1
abundance: NA
CDR3aa: CAIPDRRSYEQYF
CDR3nt: TGTGCCATCCCGGACAGGCGCTCCTACGAGCAGTACTTC

j_gene: TRBJ1-2
v_gene: TRBV4-3
d_gene: NA
abundance: few
CDR3aa: CASSQSQGGYGYTF
CDR3nt: TGCGCCAGCAGCCAATCTCAGGGTGGCTATGGCTACACCTTC

j_gene: TRBJ1-1
v_gene: TRBV4-2
d_gene: TRBD1
abundance: NA
CDR3aa: CASSQDQKTGQGEKAFF
CDR3nt: TGTGCCAGCAGCCAAGACCAAAAGACAGGGCAGGGGGAGAAAGCTTTCTTT

j_gene: TRBJ1-6
v_gene: TRBV10-2
d_gene: NA
abundance: few
CDR3aa: CASATSSYNSPLHF
CDR3nt: TGCGCCAGCGCTACTAGCTCCTATAATTCACCCCTCCACTTT

j_gene: TRBJ2-5
v_gene: TRBV4-3
d_gene: NA
abundance: NA
CDR3aa: CASSQDRPGETRYF
CDR3nt: TGCGCCAGCAGCCAAGATCGTCCGGGGGAGACCCGGTACTTC

j_gene: TRBJ2-1
v_gene: TRBV15
d_gene: TRBD2
abundance: many
CDR3aa: CATSRGSGGAYNEQFF
CDR3nt: TGTGCCACCAGCAGAGGGTCGGGGGGTGCCTACAATGAGCAGTTCTTC

j_gene: TRBJ2-5
v_gene: TRBV11-2
d_gene: NA
abundance: NA
CDR3aa: CASSLDRGTQYF
CDR3nt: TGTGCCAGCAGCTTAGATCGGGGGACCCAGTACTTC

j_gene: TRBJ1-1
v_gene: TRBV29-1
d_gene: NA
abundance: NA
CDR3aa: CSVDRTDGTEAFF
CDR3nt: TGCAGCGTTGACCGGACAGACGGCACTGAAGCTTTCTTT

j_gene: TRBJ1-1
v_gene: TRBV6-6
d_gene: TRBD1
abundance: NA
CDR3aa: CASTSTGVNTEAFF
CDR3nt: TGTGCCAGCACATCAACAGGGGTGAACACTGAAGCTTTCTTT

j_gene: TRBJ1-5
v_gene: TRBV5-1
d_gene: NA
abundance: NA
CDR3aa: CASSLQGTQPQHF
CDR3nt: TGCGCCAGCAGCTTACAGGGTACCCAGCCCCAGCATTTT